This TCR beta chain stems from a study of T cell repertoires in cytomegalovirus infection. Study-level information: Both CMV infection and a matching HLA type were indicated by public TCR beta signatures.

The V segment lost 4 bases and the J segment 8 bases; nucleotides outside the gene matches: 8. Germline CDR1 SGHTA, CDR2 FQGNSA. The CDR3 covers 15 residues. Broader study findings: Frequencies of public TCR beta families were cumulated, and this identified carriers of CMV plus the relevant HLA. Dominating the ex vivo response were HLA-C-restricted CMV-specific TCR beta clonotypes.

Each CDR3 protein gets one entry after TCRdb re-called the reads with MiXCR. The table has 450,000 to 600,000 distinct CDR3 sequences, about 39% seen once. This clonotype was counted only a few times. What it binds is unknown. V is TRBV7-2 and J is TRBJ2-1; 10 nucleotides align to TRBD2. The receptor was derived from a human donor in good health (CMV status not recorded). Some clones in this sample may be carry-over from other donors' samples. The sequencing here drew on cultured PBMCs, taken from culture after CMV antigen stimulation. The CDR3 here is CASSSIAGGGDEQFF. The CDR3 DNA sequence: TGTGCCAGCAGCTCAATAGCGGGGGGAGGGGATGAGCAGTTCTTC. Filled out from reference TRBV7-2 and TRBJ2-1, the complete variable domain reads GAGVSQSPSNKVTEKGKDVELRCDPISGHTALYWYRQSLGQGLEFLIYFQGNSAPDKSGLPSDRFSAERTGGSVSTLTIQRTQQEDSAVYLCASSSIAGGGDEQFFGPGTRLTVL.